The present entry profiles one T cell receptor (beta chain) with its context. Living in 24 US areas, the participants were between roughly 18 and 90 years of age. Donors in Cohort 3 counted as recovered after two negative PCRs, clearance, or symptom resolution. Original processing notes: Using reference gene primer amplification, nucleated cell counts were estimated. Using immunoSEQ multiplex PCR, the repertoire was profiled, and TCRdb retains in-frame clones only, with some absent. V and J calls and clone size come straight from that table; D and trimming were deduced from the DNA. The profile covers around 300,000 clones, with 89% appearing a single time and under 2.5% taken by the ten largest. These data belong to a study of blood T cell repertoires in COVID-19. This CDR3 comprises 15 residues. CDR1 and CDR2 from the germline V gene are LGHDT and YNNKEL (reference sequence). The V and J ends lost 6 bases and 4 bases respectively, with 13 bases between them.

The clonotype was recovered from an older woman who had recovered from COVID-19. The material sequenced was PBMCs or T cells enriched from blood (not recorded which). This sequence joins TRBV3-1 (or the pseudogene TRBV3-2) and TRBJ1-6; D gene unclear. CDR3 protein: CASRSSEKYNSPLHF. The DNA for the CDR3 is TGTGCCAGCAGGTCGTCGGAGAAGTATAATTCACCCCTCCACTTT.